The 23 T cell receptor beta chains below were found in one sample sequenced in a study of cytotoxic CD8 clonotypes in ibrutinib-treated CLL. Some clones are missing from TCRdb's copy, which holds only in-frame ones; the method was immunoSEQ multiplex PCR. The sample holds 130,000 to 150,000 clones, 79% seen once. This specimen consisted of PBMCs, obtained after 12 months of ibrutinib treatment. These receptors originate from a human donor with chronic lymphocytic leukemia.

The CDR3 DNA follows: TGTGCCAGCAGCCAAGCTGGGACAGGGTCCTACGAGCAGTACTTC. Amino acids: CASSQAGTGSYEQYF. The rearrangement uses TRBV4-2 and TRBJ2-7, with 9 bases matching TRBD1. The CDR3 is 15 amino acids. Germline CDR1 LGHNA, CDR2 YNFKEQ. With 1 base clipped from V and 1 base from J, the junction kept 2 bases outside the gene matches.

This clone was seen only a few times. The rearrangement joins TRBV28 to TRBJ1-1, with D tentatively TRBD1 (6 bases). This CDR3 has 15 residues. Trimming left V 2 bases short and J 2 bases short, with 12 bases between. The germline gives CDR1 MDHEN, CDR2 SYDVKM. CDR3 sequence reads: CASSLAGARNTEAFF. In nucleotides, the CDR3 is TGTGCCAGCAGTTTAGCAGGGGCTAGAAACACTGAAGCTTTCTTT.

The chain joins TRBV7-9 to TRBJ2-7; TRBD1 or TRBD2 may be the D gene (5 bases each). Germline V CDR1 and CDR2: SEHNR, FQNEAQ (reference sequence). Deletions cut 1 base from V and 1 base from J, with 8 bases between. The CDR3 covers 14 residues. CDR3 sequence reads: CASSLGDASYEQYF. CDR3 in DNA: TGTGCCAGCAGCTTAGGGGACGCATCCTACGAGCAGTACTTC.

This rearrangement joins TRBV6-6 to TRBJ1-2; TRBD1 aligns across 12 bases. Losses at the gene ends were 5 bases for V and 6 bases for J; bases not matched to a gene: 7. The germline gives CDR1 MNHNY, CDR2 SVGAGI (reference sequence). The CDR3 contains 15 residues. CDR3 loop: CASSKPGQGADGYTF. The CDR3 coding sequence is TGTGCCAGCAGTAAACCGGGACAGGGGGCGGATGGCTACACCTTC.

DNA for the CDR3: TGTGCCAGCAGCCGAGGGTATAGCTATGGCTACACCTTC. Translated, it gives CASSRGYSYGYTF. The chain combines TRBV7-9 with TRBJ1-2; D gene uncertain. Trimming left V 5 bases short and J 4 bases short, with 11 bases between. Germline V gene data show CDR1 as SEHNR and CDR2 as FQNEAQ (reference sequence). CDR3 length equals 13 residues.

Here the CDR3 reads CATSRDGVGGKNYGYTF. As DNA, the CDR3 is TGTGCCACCAGCAGAGATGGGGTGGGAGGGAAGAACTATGGCTACACCTTC. V is TRBV15 and J is TRBJ1-2; D gene ambiguous. The CDR3 loop spans 17 amino acids. CDR1 is LNHNV and CDR2 is YYDKDF in the germline V gene (reference sequence). V was shortened by 0 bases and J by 2 bases, with 16 bases between the two germline ends.

This rearrangement joins TRBV12-5 to TRBJ2-1, with 10 nucleotides matching TRBD2. Germline CDR1 reads LGHNT; CDR2 reads FRNRAP. Unmatched junction bases numbered 19, after V lost 2 bases and J lost 9 bases. The CDR3 is made up of 19 amino acids. The CDR3 loop is CASGLIVASGRYGSAEQFF. CDR3 coding DNA: TGTGCTAGTGGTTTGATTGTGGCTAGCGGGAGATACGGATCGGCTGAGCAGTTCTTC.

The CDR3 coding sequence is TGTGCCAGCAGTTCTCCGGGACAGGGGACGCGGGAGCAGTACTTC. It yields the protein CASSSPGQGTREQYF. The chain recombines TRBV27 with TRBJ2-7, with 10 positions matching TRBD1. CDR3 length equals 15 residues. Germline V gives CDR1 MNHEY, CDR2 SMNVEV (reference sequence). J was trimmed by 7 bases and V by 4 bases; bases with no gene match: 10.

The CDR3 coding sequence is TGTGCCAGCAGCCCTCGGGACGGCTCCTACGAGCAGTACTTC. As protein: CASSPRDGSYEQYF. V usage is TRBV4-2 and J usage is TRBJ2-7; either TRBD1 or TRBD2 may supply D (5 bases each). This CDR3 is 14 amino acids long. V lost 4 bases and J lost 0, with 10 bases in between. Per the germline V gene, CDR1 is LGHNA and CDR2 is YNFKEQ.

This chain joins TRBV9 and TRBJ2-7; 7 bases agree with TRBD1. The CDR3 sequence is 15 residues long. V gave up 4 bases and J gave up 3 bases; unmatched junction bases: 10. The germline V gene has CDR1 SGDLS and CDR2 YYNGEE. This chain's CDR3 is CASSPRGIRNYEQYF. The CDR3 DNA sequence: TGTGCCAGCAGCCCCAGGGGGATACGGAACTACGAGCAGTACTTC.

V usage is TRBV7-2 and J usage is TRBJ2-7, with 7 bases lining up with TRBD1. Germline-derived CDR1 and CDR2 are SGHTA and FQGNSA. The CDR3 consists of 13 residues. V lost 5 bases, J lost 3 bases, and 4 bases stayed unmatched. CDR3 region: CASSPRQGYEQYF. The CDR3 DNA reads TGTGCCAGCAGCCCCCGACAGGGCTACGAGCAGTACTTC.

This sequence joins TRBV6-5 and TRBJ2-3; no firm D call. CDR3 length: 15 amino acids. The germline gives CDR1 MNHEY, CDR2 SVGAGI. The V and J ends lost 2 bases and 4 bases respectively, with 13 bases between them. CDR3 nucleotide sequence: TGTGCCAGCAGTTACCAATCCGTAGCCGCAGATACGCAGTATTTT. This encodes CASSYQSVAADTQYF.

This chain connects TRBV29-1 to TRBJ1-5; no reliable D call. This CDR3 is 13 amino acids long. V was cut by 4 bases and J by 4 bases, with 11 bases left in between. Germline CDR1 and CDR2: SQVTM and ANQGSEA. CDR3 DNA sequence: TGCAGCGTTGCTGGGCAGGCGAATCAGCCCCAGCATTTT. It is translated as CSVAGQANQPQHF.

The chain uses TRBV13 and TRBJ2-7; the D is unclear. CDR3 length: 13 amino acids. The germline V gene has CDR1 PRHDT and CDR2 FYEKMQ (reference sequence). Trimming removed 1 base from V and 5 bases from J, with 9 bases in between. The CDR3 protein is CASSLVGLDEQYF. The CDR3 DNA follows: TGTGCCAGCAGCTTAGTGGGTCTGGACGAGCAGTACTTC.

The V call is TRBV4-3, the J call TRBJ1-5, with D possibly TRBD1 on 6 matching bases. The CDR3 is made up of 16 amino acids. The V gene lost 0 bases and the J gene lost 0 bases, with 9 bases spanning the gap. The germline V gene encodes CDR1 LGHNA and CDR2 YSLEER. The CDR3 DNA reads TGCGCCAGCAGCCAAGATGTGGACAGTAGCAATCAGCCCCAGCATTTT. Its protein product is CASSQDVDSSNQPQHF.

Here the CDR3 DNA reads TGCAGTGCTAGGGGAGCCTACGAGCAGTACTTC. Protein sequence: CSARGAYEQYF. The chain recombines TRBV20-1 with TRBJ2-7; TRBD2 is a possible D gene (5 bases). CDR1 and CDR2 (germline): DFQATT, SNEGSKA (reference sequence). Trimming left V 3 bases short and J 2 bases short, with 5 bases between. The CDR3 runs to 11 residues.

The V call is TRBV6-1, the J call TRBJ2-7, with 11 bases matching TRBD1. The CDR3 loop spans 16 amino acids. Germline trimming cut 4 bases from V and 1 base from J; bases unmatched to any gene: 6. Germline assignment: CDR1 MNHNS and CDR2 SASEGT. The CDR3, as DNA: TGTGCCAGCAGTGCCCCGGGACAGGGGGGATCCTACGAGCAGTACTTC. This sequence encodes CASSAPGQGGSYEQYF.

CDR3 coding DNA: TGCGCCAGCAGCCTTCGGGGGGAGAACACTGAAGCTTTCTTT. It encodes CASSLRGENTEAFF. V gene TRBV4-1 combines with J gene TRBJ1-1; possibly TRBD1 for D (5 bases). The germline CDR1 and CDR2 sequences are MGHRA and YSYEKL. V was trimmed by 4 bases and J by 1 base, leaving 10 bases between them. The CDR3 length is 14 residues.

The rearrangement uses TRBV6-5 and TRBJ2-2; maybe TRBD1 (5 bases). Germline V gives CDR1 MNHEY, CDR2 SVGAGI. The CDR3 sequence is 13 residues long. V was trimmed by 2 bases and J by 9 bases, leaving 10 bases between them. For the CDR3, the DNA is TGTGCCAGCAGTTACCAAAGGGGCCGGGAGCTGTTTTTT. Translation gives CASSYQRGRELFF.

The chain joins TRBV19 to TRBJ2-5; possibly TRBD2 for D (5 bases). Germline-derived CDR1 and CDR2 are LNHDA and SQIVND (reference sequence). The length of the CDR3 is 16 residues. V lost 0 bases, J lost 2 bases, and 13 bases lay in between. CDR3 DNA sequence: TGTGCCAGTAGTATAGAACTCCCGGGAAATCAAGAGACCCAGTACTTC. This encodes CASSIELPGNQETQYF.

This clone showed up just once. V is TRBV7-8 and J is TRBJ2-7; 7 nucleotides agree with TRBD1. V gave up 0 bases and J gave up 5 bases; unmatched junction bases: 10. This CDR3 has 16 amino acids. Germline lookup yields CDR1 SGHVS and CDR2 FQNEAQ. In nucleotides, the CDR3 is TGTGCCAGCAGCTTAGCCGACCAGGGGGTTCGTGACGAGCAGTACTTC. It is translated as CASSLADQGVRDEQYF.

This clone was detected only once. The chain uses TRBV4-2 and TRBJ2-1, with D possibly being TRBD2 (6 bases). V lost 1 base to trimming and J lost 5 bases, with 12 bases between them. Germline CDR1 reads LGHNA; CDR2 reads YNFKEQ. The CDR3 runs 15 residues. The DNA of the CDR3 is TGTGCCAGCAGCCAAGTGGGAGGAGCCCACAATGAGCAGTTCTTC. It codes for CASSQVGGAHNEQFF.

This clone was counted a few times. This chain connects TRBV6-1 to TRBJ2-3; D gene unclear. The CDR3 consists of 12 residues. V shed 1 base and J shed 7 bases, with 6 bases lying between them. The germline V gene encodes CDR1 MNHNS and CDR2 SASEGT. The CDR3 region has the DNA TGTGCCAGCAGTGAAGAATCGAATACGCAGTATTTT. This sequence encodes CASSEESNTQYF.